This TCR beta chain was identified in a study of molecular identifiers for immune sequencing clone quantification (dated 2018 in TCRdb). Regarding the research as a whole: For a replicate experiment, RNA from around 20,000 or 100,000 naive CD8 T cells was divided into five aliquots, and four of the five aliquots were sequenced. CD8 T cells were used in a methods study to benchmark molecular-identifier clustering-based TCR repertoire sequencing (MIDCIRS) and TCR RNA copy counting. Study-wide conclusions, independent of this receptor: In CMV-specific effector cells, clones with more than 20 RNA copies accounted for over 97% of molecules, whereas in naive cells such clones accounted for under 1%. When barcode sub-clustering was left out, chimeric consensus sequences inflated TCR diversity, with chimeras reaching as high as 47%. Spiked-in Jurkat TCR RNA (approximately 10 copies' worth), which is not part of the donor repertoire, was contained in the naive libraries. Highly expanded clone sizes could be underestimated because identical TCR molecules may share a barcode. Modeling estimated roughly 3.2 recovered TCR RNA copies per cell, compared with about 9.3 by digital PCR, which implies about 30% capture efficiency. Spiked-in Jurkat TCR RNA equivalent to a single cell was reported to be detectable even among one million naive CD8 T cells.

Libraries of naive CD8 T cells were built from anywhere between roughly 20,000 and 1,100,000 sorted cells, with 10%, 30% or 50% of the purified RNA used. Naive CD8 T cells, defined as CD8+CD4-CCR7+CD45RA+, were FACS-sorted into RLT Plus buffer on a BD FACSAria II. Roughly nine TCR copies' worth of Jurkat RNA were spiked into roughly 19,000-1,000,000 naive CD8 T cell samples to test detection sensitivity. Enrichment of CD8 T cells was performed with RosetteSep CD8+ T Cell Enrichment Cocktail and Ficoll-Paque, after which ACK red cell lysis was carried out. The CDR3, cysteine through phenylalanine, is 18 amino acids long. Left in the record is the CDR3 DNA by itself, 54 bases read in frame from the first base. CDR1 and CDR2 (SQVTM, ANQGSEA) derive from the germline V gene. V lost 1 base and J lost 6 bases, and the count of bases not matched to a germline gene is 14. The library was made by PCR. The run used a NextSeq 500. Bulk TCR libraries were prepared as previously described, using TCR primers listed in Table S5. Purification of total RNA was performed with the Qiagen AllPrep DNA/RNA kit. Before analysis, reads from multiple sequencing runs of the same library were pooled. The paper's processing steps were these. Only reads with exact TCR constant sequence were kept, trimmed to 150 nt, and grouped by their 12-nt molecular barcodes. Reads within each barcode group were sub-clustered using a 15% Levenshtein threshold, and quality-weighted consensus sequences were constructed for each RNA molecule. Non-functional sequences were filtered out, along with any lower-count sequence sitting one edit away from another sequence. Based on a fit of two negative binomial distributions, barcode sub-clusters having less than 20% of the maximum read count were discarded. TCRdb reanalyzed the raw reads on its own, using fastp at Q25 for trimming and MiXCR for clone calling, and kept in-frame beta chains. Entries are consolidated by CDR3 protein sequence, retaining the most common genes and DNA. The V and J calls here are based on TCRdb, not the publication. This sample has about 330,000 distinct CDR3 sequences in its table, and about 22% of those were observed once. The ten most abundant clones make up about 0.74% of the sample.

This clonotype occurred many times. Its antigen remains undetermined. No much larger clonotype is one base removed from it; base qualities were not supplied. The sample taken for sequencing was naive CD8+ T cells from blood, with Jurkat cell RNA spiked in. This sample's cell subset or site label indicates: FACS-sorted CD8+CD4-CCR7+CD45RA+ naive T cells. The chain links TRBV29-1 with TRBJ2-2, with TRBD1 identical over 10 junction bases. The source of this sequence is a human donor in good health. Some libraries in this study had Jurkat cell RNA spiked in. The sequence in DNA is TGCAGCGTTGAAGTTGTGCAGGACAGGGGGTTCATTGCCGGGGAGCTGTTTTTT. Translated, it reads CSVEVVQDRGFIAGELFF.